Below, 26 T cell receptor beta chains from the same sample are listed, as sequenced in a study of OX40 agonist ivuxolimab in advanced cancers. Clones were read by immunoSEQ multiplex PCR, and TCRdb kept only the in-frame ones, dropping some. The sample holds fewer than 80,000 clones; 70% to 80% are singletons and the top ten take more than 1.5%. The sequencing used CD4+ or CD8+ T cells sorted from blood, collected in a trial of the OX40 agonist ivuxolimab. The receptors here all came from an adult with an advanced solid tumor such as melanoma, head and neck, liver or kidney cancer.

The chain combines TRBV28 with TRBJ2-1, with no clear D. This CDR3 comprises 15 residues. The ends were cut back, 3 bases at V and 9 bases at J, with 18 bases in the middle. CDR1 MDHEN and CDR2 SYDVKM come from the germline V gene. The CDR3 DNA sequence: TGTGCCAGCAGTTTTAATGGCCTTACCCTCGGTGAGCAGTTCTTC. Translation: CASSFNGLTLGEQFF.

The J gene is TRBJ2-2, the V gene TRBV27, with D unresolved. From germline, CDR1 is MNHEY and CDR2 SMNVEV (reference sequence). The CDR3 contains 14 residues. Trimming took off 5 bases at V and 3 bases at J, with 10 bases between the two ends. The CDR3 nucleotides are TGTGCCAGCAGTCCCACCTACTACACCGGGGAGCTGTTTTTT. Encoded protein: CASSPTYYTGELFF.

In this sample, this clone turned up a few times. The rearrangement uses TRBV7-3 and TRBJ2-3; D gene uncertain. Germline V CDR1 and CDR2: SGHTA, FQGTGA. The CDR3 spans 14 residues. V dropped 4 bases and J dropped 4 bases, with 12 bases sitting between them. CDR3 DNA: TGTGCCAGCAGCTCGTTCCAAAGACCAGATACGCAGTATTTT. Translation gives CASSSFQRPDTQYF.

This clone was counted once. The rearrangement uses TRBV6-6 and TRBJ2-2, with D perhaps matching TRBD1 (7 bases). Germline V gene data show CDR1 as MNHNY and CDR2 as SVGAGI (reference sequence). Trimming took off 6 bases at V and 4 bases at J, with 15 bases between the two ends. The CDR3 has 15 residues. In DNA form, the CDR3 reads TGTGCCAGCAGGACGGGAGACAGGGTCACCGGGGAGCTGTTTTTT. Its protein product is CASRTGDRVTGELFF.

This clone has a handful of counts. This chain connects TRBV2 to TRBJ2-3; tentative D call: TRBD2 (5 bases). The CDR3 runs 17 residues. V was shortened by 6 bases and J by 0 bases, with 19 bases between the two germline ends. Germline CDR1 is SNHLY and CDR2 is FYNNEI. In DNA, the CDR3 is TGTGCCAGCAGAGATTTCCCGGACTGGCAAAGCACAGATACGCAGTATTTT. This gives the protein CASRDFPDWQSTDTQYF. Variable domain in full (rest from reference TRBV2 and TRBJ2-3): EPEVTQTPSHQVTQMGQEVILRCVPISNHLYFYWYRQILGQKVEFLVSFYNNEISEKSEIFDDQFSVERPDGSNFTLKIRSTKLEDSAMYFCASRDFPDWQSTDTQYFGPGTRLTVL.

V usage is TRBV5-1 and J usage is TRBJ2-1, with D perhaps matching TRBD1 or TRBD2 (5 bases each). Germline CDR1 SGHRS, CDR2 YFSETQ. The CDR3 is 18 residues long. V lost 0 bases and J 0 bases, leaving 16 bases between the germline ends. The CDR3 sequence is CASSLDGTLIGSYNEQFF. The CDR3 DNA sequence: TGCGCCAGCAGCTTGGACGGGACCCTTATAGGCTCCTACAATGAGCAGTTCTTC.

The chain uses TRBV7-9 and TRBJ1-5, with 7 bases lining up with TRBD1. CDR3 length: 12 amino acids. J lost 12 bases, V lost 1 base, and 3 bases had no gene match. The germline V gene encodes CDR1 SEHNR and CDR2 FQNEAQ (reference sequence). The CDR3 is CASSLGTGNQHF. CDR3 coding DNA: TGTGCCAGCAGCTTAGGGACAGGCAACCAGCATTTT.

The chain carries TRBV6-6 and TRBJ2-2; D perhaps matches TRBD1 (6 bases). Germline values: CDR1 MNHNY, CDR2 SVGAGI (reference sequence). The length of the CDR3 is 15 residues. The ends were cut back, 6 bases at V and 0 bases at J, with 11 bases in the middle. The CDR3 reads CASSLRGPNTGELFF. The CDR3 DNA is TGTGCCAGCAGCCTCAGGGGACCGAACACCGGGGAGCTGTTTTTT.

The genes are TRBV5-8 and TRBJ2-3, with a weak D call TRBD2 (6 bases). The CDR3 is 15 amino acids. Germline values: CDR1 SGHTS, CDR2 YDEGEE. Trimming pared 1 base from V and 2 bases from J, leaving 11 bases between. The chain's CDR3 is CASSLMGGVTDTQYF. The CDR3 coding sequence is TGTGCCAGCAGCTTGATGGGCGGGGTCACAGATACGCAGTATTTT.

V usage is TRBV18 and J usage is TRBJ2-7; weak D call: TRBD1 (6 bases). The CDR3 loop spans 14 amino acids. Trimming took 3 bases from V and 1 from J, leaving 10 bases between them. CDR1 and CDR2 from the germline V gene are KGHSH and LQKENI. The CDR3 spells CASSPGAASYEQYF. The CDR3 nucleotides read TGTGCCAGCTCACCGGGGGCGGCTTCCTACGAGCAGTACTTC.

This chain connects TRBV5-1 to TRBJ2-1; 8 bases are a match to TRBD1. Unmatched junction bases numbered 7, after V lost 2 bases and J lost 6 bases. There are 15 residues in the CDR3. Germline V CDR1 and CDR2: SGHRS, YFSETQ. This CDR3 is CASSFRTGLINEQFF. The CDR3 DNA follows: TGCGCCAGCAGCTTTCGGACAGGGTTAATCAATGAGCAGTTCTTC.

The CDR3 region has the DNA TGCGCCAGCAGCCAAGATGCCAGGGGACAGGGGGCTAATGAAAAACTGTTTTTT. It codes for CASSQDARGQGANEKLFF. This chain connects TRBV4-1 to TRBJ1-4; the match to TRBD1 covers 11 bases. V dropped 0 bases and J dropped 3; count of bases not matched to a gene: 6. Germline-derived CDR1 and CDR2 are MGHRA and YSYEKL. The CDR3 spans 18 residues.

Sample share makes this clone medium-sized. This chain joins TRBV7-9 and TRBJ1-5; D gene unclear. CDR3 length: 12 residues. V was shortened by 8 bases and J by 0 bases, with 5 bases between the two germline ends. The germline CDR1 and CDR2 sequences are SEHNR and FQNEAQ (reference sequence). The CDR3, as DNA: TGTGCCAGCGCCCTTAGCAATCAGCCCCAGCATTTT. Its protein product is CASALSNQPQHF.

This CDR3 reads CASSRTGTGVFEQYF. The CDR3 DNA follows: TGCGCCAGCAGCCGAACCGGGACAGGGGTGTTCGAGCAGTACTTC. V is TRBV4-1 and J is TRBJ2-7; 10 bases fit TRBD1. Trimming cost V 4 bases and J 6 bases; bases outside gene matches: 9. There are 15 residues in the CDR3. Germline CDR1 is MGHRA and CDR2 is YSYEKL.

This rearrangement joins TRBV7-9 to TRBJ2-1; D is unclear. The ends were cut back, 1 base at V and 10 bases at J, with 11 bases in the middle. The CDR3 runs to 13 residues. Germline V gene data show CDR1 as SEHNR and CDR2 as FQNEAQ (reference sequence). CDR3 nucleotide sequence: TGTGCCAGCAGCTTAGTATCTACTTCCGAGCAGTTCTTC. It yields the protein CASSLVSTSEQFF. Supplemented by reference TRBV7-9 and TRBJ2-1, the full variable domain reads DTGVSQNPRHKITKRGQNVTFRCDPISEHNRLYWYRQTLGQGPEFLTYFQNEAQLEKSRLLSDRFSAERPKGSFSTLEIQRTEQGDSAMYLCASSLVSTSEQFFGPGTRLTVL.

The chain carries TRBV7-2 and TRBJ1-1; D is unclear. The V and J ends lost 0 bases and 4 bases respectively, with 12 bases between them. The germline CDR1 and CDR2 sequences are SGHTA and FQGNSA. The length of the CDR3 is 15 residues. The chain's CDR3 is CASSLAKGLGTEAFF. DNA of the CDR3: TGTGCCAGCAGCTTAGCGAAGGGTTTGGGCACTGAAGCTTTCTTT.

The V call is TRBV7-6, the J call TRBJ2-1, with 8 bases that match TRBD2. Trimming removed 0 bases from V and 6 bases from J; junction bases left unmatched: 7. This CDR3 spans 16 amino acids. Germline V gene sequence: CDR1 SGHVS, CDR2 FNYEAQ. This chain's CDR3 is CASSLAASGSGNEQFF. In DNA form, the CDR3 reads TGTGCCAGCAGCTTAGCGGCGAGCGGGAGTGGCAATGAGCAGTTCTTC.

The rearrangement links TRBV6-6 to TRBJ1-4; D is unresolved. Germline V gene sequence: CDR1 MNHNY, CDR2 SVGAGI (reference sequence). V gave up 2 bases and J gave up 0 bases, with 7 bases separating them. The CDR3 is 15 residues long. This CDR3 reads CASSYERSTNEKLFF. DNA of the CDR3: TGTGCCAGCAGTTACGAACGGTCAACTAATGAAAAACTGTTTTTT.

The V gene is TRBV2, the J gene TRBJ1-5; D unresolved. The CDR3 is made up of 13 amino acids. V lost 3 bases and J lost 4, with 7 bases in between. Germline assignment: CDR1 SNHLY and CDR2 FYNNEI. DNA of the CDR3: TGTGCCAGCAGTGACTTGACAAATCAGCCCCAGCATTTT. It translates to CASSDLTNQPQHF.

The V call is TRBV6-1, the J call TRBJ2-5; TRBD1 matches 7 bases. Germline assignment: CDR1 MNHNS and CDR2 SASEGT. CDR3 length: 13 amino acids. Germline trimming cut 6 bases from V and 3 bases from J; bases unmatched to any gene: 4. The CDR3: CASRRTGEETQYF. The CDR3 DNA reads TGTGCCAGCAGAAGGACAGGAGAAGAGACCCAGTACTTC.

This chain links TRBV7-9 with TRBJ2-1, with D perhaps TRBD2 (5 bases). Per the germline V gene, CDR1 is SEHNR and CDR2 is FQNEAQ (reference sequence). V was trimmed by 2 bases and J by 5 bases, leaving 10 bases between them. CDR3 length: 14 residues. CDR3 coding DNA: TGTGCCAGCAGCTTAAGCGGCTGGGACAATGAGCAGTTCTTC. This codes for CASSLSGWDNEQFF.

The chain has TRBV25-1 and TRBJ2-1, with TRBD1 as a possible D gene (6 bases). V was pared by 2 bases and J by 4 bases, with 18 bases between. Germline values: CDR1 MGHDK, CDR2 SYGVNS. The CDR3 spans 17 residues. The CDR3 coding sequence is TGTGCCAGCAGTGAAAAATCAGCCGGGACACATTACAATGAGCAGTTCTTC. Translation: CASSEKSAGTHYNEQFF.

This sequence joins TRBV7-9 and TRBJ2-2; D remains unclear. V was pared by 5 bases and J by 6 bases, with 4 bases between. The CDR3 loop spans 11 amino acids. Germline CDR1 and CDR2: SEHNR and FQNEAQ (reference sequence). The CDR3 region has the DNA TGTGCCAGCAGCCCGTCCGGGGAGCTGTTTTTT. Translating it yields CASSPSGELFF.

The chain couples TRBV6-5 to TRBJ1-1; D not resolved. The CDR3 loop spans 16 amino acids. Per germline, CDR1 MNHEY and CDR2 SVGAGI. V was cut by 0 bases and J by 2 bases, with 13 bases left in between. The CDR3 DNA is TGTGCCAGCAGTTACTCTCGGCCGCTACTTAACACTGAAGCTTTCTTT. Translating gives CASSYSRPLLNTEAFF.

The chain joins TRBV11-3 to TRBJ2-1; D perhaps matches TRBD2 (6 bases). Trimming removed 3 bases at V and 6 bases at J, with 15 bases between. The germline CDR1 and CDR2 sequences are SGHNT and YENEEA. The CDR3 spans 15 residues. DNA for the CDR3: TGTGCCAGCAGCTTGGGGTGGAGGGGAGGCAATGAGCAGTTCTTC. Translated: CASSLGWRGGNEQFF. The whole variable domain, filled in from reference TRBV11-3 and TRBJ2-1, reads EAGVVQSPRYKIIEKKQPVAFWCNPISGHNTLYWYLQNLGQGPELLIRYENEEAVDDSQLPKDRFSAERLKGVDSTLKIQPAELGDSAVYLCASSLGWRGGNEQFFGPGTRLTVL.

In its sample, this clone was seen a few times. The chain links TRBV5-1 to TRBJ2-2; TRBD1 aligns across 8 bases. This CDR3 is 16 amino acids long. Trimming at V came to 0 bases and at J to 2 bases, leaving 3 bases not matched to a gene. Germline V gene data show CDR1 as SGHRS and CDR2 as YFSETQ. The CDR3 DNA follows: TGCGCCAGCAGCTTGGTTGGACAGGGTAACACCGGGGAGCTGTTTTTT. Translated: CASSLVGQGNTGELFF.